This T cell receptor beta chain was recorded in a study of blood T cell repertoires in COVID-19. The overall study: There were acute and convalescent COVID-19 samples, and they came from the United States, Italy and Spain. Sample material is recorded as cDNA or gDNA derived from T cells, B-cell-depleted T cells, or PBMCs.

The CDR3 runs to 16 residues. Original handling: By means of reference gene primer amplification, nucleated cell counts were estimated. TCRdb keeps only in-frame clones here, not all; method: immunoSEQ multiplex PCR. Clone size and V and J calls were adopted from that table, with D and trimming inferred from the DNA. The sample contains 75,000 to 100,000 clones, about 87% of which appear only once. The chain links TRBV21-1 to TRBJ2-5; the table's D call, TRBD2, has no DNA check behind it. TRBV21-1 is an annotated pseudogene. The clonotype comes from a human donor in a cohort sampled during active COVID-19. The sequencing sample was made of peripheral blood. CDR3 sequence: CASSKGTALAGETQYF. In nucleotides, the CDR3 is TGTGCCAGCAGCAAAGGTACGGCACTAGCGGGAGAGACCCAGTACTTC.